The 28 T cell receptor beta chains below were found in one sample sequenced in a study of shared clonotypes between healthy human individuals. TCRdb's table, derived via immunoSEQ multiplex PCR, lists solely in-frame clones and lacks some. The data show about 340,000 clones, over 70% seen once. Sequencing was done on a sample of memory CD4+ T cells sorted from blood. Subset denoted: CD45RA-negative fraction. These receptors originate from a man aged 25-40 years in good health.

Here the CDR3 reads CASSPRGLGEQFF. CDR3 DNA: TGTGCCAGCAGCCCGCGGGGTTTAGGTGAGCAGTTCTTC. This chain uses TRBV7-6 with TRBJ2-1; possible D gene TRBD2, 6 bases. Trimming removed 5 bases at V and 9 bases at J, with 14 bases between. The germline V gene encodes CDR1 SGHVS and CDR2 FNYEAQ. This CDR3 contains 13 residues. The full variable domain, completed using reference TRBV7-6 and TRBJ2-1, is GAGVSQSPRYKVTKRGQDVALRCDPISGHVSLYWYRQALGQGPEFLTYFNYEAQQDKSGLPNDRFSAERPEGSISTLTIQRTEQRDSAMYRCASSPRGLGEQFFGPGTRLTVL.

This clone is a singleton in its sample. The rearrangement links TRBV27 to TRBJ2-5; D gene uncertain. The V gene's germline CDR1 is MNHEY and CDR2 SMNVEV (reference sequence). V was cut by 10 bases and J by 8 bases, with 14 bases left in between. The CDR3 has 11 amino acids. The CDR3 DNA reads TGTGCCAACAGATTCGCCGTTACCCAGTACTTC. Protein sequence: CANRFAVTQYF.

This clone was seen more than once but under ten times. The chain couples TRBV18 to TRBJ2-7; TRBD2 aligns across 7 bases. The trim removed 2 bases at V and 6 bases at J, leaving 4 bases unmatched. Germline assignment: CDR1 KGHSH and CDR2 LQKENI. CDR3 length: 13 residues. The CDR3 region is CASSPTSDLEQYF. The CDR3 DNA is TGTGCCAGCTCACCAACTAGCGACCTCGAGCAGTACTTC.

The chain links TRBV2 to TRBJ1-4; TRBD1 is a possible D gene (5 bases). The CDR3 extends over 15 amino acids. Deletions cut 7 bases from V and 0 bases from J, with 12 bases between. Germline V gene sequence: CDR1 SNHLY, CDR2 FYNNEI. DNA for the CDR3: TGTGCCAGCACCCCGGTGGGGGCAACTAATGAAAAACTGTTTTTT. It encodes CASTPVGATNEKLFF.

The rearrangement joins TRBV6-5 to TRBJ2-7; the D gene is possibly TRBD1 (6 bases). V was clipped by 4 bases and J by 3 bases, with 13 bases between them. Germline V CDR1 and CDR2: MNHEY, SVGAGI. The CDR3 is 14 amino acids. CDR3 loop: CASSLQGTYYEQYF. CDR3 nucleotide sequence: TGTGCCAGCAGTTTACAGGGAACCTACTACGAGCAGTACTTC.

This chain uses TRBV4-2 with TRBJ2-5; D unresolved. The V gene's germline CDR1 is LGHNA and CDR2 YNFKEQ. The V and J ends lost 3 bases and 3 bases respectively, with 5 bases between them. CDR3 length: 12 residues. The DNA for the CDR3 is TGTGCCAGCAGCCAGCCTAAAGAGACCCAGTACTTC. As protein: CASSQPKETQYF.

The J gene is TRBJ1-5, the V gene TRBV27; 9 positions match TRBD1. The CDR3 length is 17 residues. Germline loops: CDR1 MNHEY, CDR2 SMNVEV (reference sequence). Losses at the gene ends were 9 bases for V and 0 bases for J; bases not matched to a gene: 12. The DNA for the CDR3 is TGTGCCAGTTCCCCGGGACAGGGTTGGGATAGCAATCAGCCCCAGCATTTT. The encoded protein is CASSPGQGWDSNQPQHF.

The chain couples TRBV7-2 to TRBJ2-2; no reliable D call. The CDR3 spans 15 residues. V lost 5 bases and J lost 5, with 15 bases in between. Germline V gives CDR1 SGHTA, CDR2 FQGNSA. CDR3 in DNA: TGTGCCAGCAGCAACGGAATCGCCCATACCGGGGAGCTGTTTTTT. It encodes CASSNGIAHTGELFF. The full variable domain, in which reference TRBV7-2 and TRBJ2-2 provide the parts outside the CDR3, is GAGVSQSPSNKVTEKGKDVELRCDPISGHTALYWYRQSLGQGLEFLIYFQGNSAPDKSGLPSDRFSAERTGGSVSTLTIQRTQQEDSAVYLCASSNGIAHTGELFFGEGSRLTVL.

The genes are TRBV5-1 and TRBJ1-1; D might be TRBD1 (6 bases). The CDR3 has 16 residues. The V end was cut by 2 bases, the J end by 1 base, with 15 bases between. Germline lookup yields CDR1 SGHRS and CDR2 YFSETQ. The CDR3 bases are TGCGCCAGCAGCTTCAGAAGCGGACAGAAGAACACTGAAGCTTTCTTT. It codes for CASSFRSGQKNTEAFF.

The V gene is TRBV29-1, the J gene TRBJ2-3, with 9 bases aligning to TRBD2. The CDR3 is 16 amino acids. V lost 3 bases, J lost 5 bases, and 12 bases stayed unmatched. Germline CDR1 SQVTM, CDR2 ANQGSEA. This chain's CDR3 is CSVEGPGLASGDTQYF. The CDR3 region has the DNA TGCAGCGTTGAGGGACCGGGACTAGCTTCGGGAGATACGCAGTATTTT.

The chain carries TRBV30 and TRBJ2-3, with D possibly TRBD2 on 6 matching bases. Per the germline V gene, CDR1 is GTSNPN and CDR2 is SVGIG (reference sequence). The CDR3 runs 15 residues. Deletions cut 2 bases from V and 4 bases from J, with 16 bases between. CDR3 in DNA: TGTGCCTGGAGTATCGGGGGAAGTCGGGCAGATACGCAGTATTTT. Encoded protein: CAWSIGGSRADTQYF.

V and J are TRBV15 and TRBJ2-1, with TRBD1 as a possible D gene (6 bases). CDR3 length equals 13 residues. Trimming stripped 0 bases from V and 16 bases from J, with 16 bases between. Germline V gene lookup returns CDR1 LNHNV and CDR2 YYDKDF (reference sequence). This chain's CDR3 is CATSRDIGRGCFF. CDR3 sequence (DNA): TGTGCCACCAGCAGAGATATTGGCAGGGGTTGTTTCTTC.

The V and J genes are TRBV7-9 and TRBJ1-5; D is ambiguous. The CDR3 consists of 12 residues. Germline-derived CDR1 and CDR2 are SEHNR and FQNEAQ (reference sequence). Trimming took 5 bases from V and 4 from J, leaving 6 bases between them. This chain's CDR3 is CASSPLNQPQHF. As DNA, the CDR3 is TGTGCCAGCAGCCCACTTAATCAGCCCCAGCATTTT.

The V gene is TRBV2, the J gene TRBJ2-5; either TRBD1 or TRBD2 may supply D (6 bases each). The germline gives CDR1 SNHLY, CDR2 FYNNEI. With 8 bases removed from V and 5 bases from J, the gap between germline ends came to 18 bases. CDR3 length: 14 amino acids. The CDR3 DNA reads TGTGCCAGCTCTGGGGTCCGGGGGCAGGAGACCCAGTACTTC. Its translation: CASSGVRGQETQYF.

Here the CDR3 DNA reads TGCAGTGTTTACGACTCCTACGAGCAGTACTTC. This gives the protein CSVYDSYEQYF. The genes are TRBV20-1 and TRBJ2-7; D is ambiguous. Germline V lookup: CDR1 DFQATT, CDR2 SNEGSKA (reference sequence). The CDR3 sequence is 11 residues long. V gave up 7 bases and J gave up 0 bases, with 7 bases separating them.

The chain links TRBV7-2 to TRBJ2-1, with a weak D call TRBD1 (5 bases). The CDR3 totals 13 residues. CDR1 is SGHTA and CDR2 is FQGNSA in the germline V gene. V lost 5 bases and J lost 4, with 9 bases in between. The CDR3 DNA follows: TGTGCCAGCAGCCCAAGGGGTTACAATGAGCAGTTCTTC. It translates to CASSPRGYNEQFF.

CDR3 in DNA: TGCAGCGTTGACCCTAAGGGAGCCCCGGGGACCCAGTACTTC. The encoded protein is CSVDPKGAPGTQYF. The rearrangement joins TRBV29-1 to TRBJ2-5, with a weak D call TRBD2 (5 bases). CDR3 length: 14 residues. Germline CDR1 SQVTM, CDR2 ANQGSEA. Trimming shortened V by 3 bases and J by 7 bases, and 18 bases separated the two germline ends.

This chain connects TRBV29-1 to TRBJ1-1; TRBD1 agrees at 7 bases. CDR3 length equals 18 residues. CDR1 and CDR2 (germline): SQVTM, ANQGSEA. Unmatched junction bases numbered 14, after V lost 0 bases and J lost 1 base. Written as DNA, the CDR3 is TGCAGCGTTGAAGATCCGTCTAATCTGGACAGGAAGAACACTGAAGCTTTCTTT. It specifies CSVEDPSNLDRKNTEAFF.

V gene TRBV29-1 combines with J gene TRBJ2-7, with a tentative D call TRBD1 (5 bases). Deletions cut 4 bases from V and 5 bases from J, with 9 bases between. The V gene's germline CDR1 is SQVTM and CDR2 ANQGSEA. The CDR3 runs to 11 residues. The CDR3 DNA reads TGCAGCGTTGGGTTCAGGGACGAGCAGTACTTC. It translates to CSVGFRDEQYF.

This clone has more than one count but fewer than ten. CDR3 loop: CASSEIQGSPYEQYF. CDR3 in DNA: TGTGCCAGCAGTGAGATACAGGGATCCCCCTACGAGCAGTACTTC. J is TRBJ2-7 and V is TRBV2; tentative D call: TRBD1 (6 bases). The ends were cut back, 3 bases at V and 2 bases at J, with 14 bases in the middle. In germline, CDR1 is SNHLY, CDR2 FYNNEI. The CDR3 spans 15 residues. Using reference TRBV2 and TRBJ2-7 for the parts outside the CDR3, the full variable domain is EPEVTQTPSHQVTQMGQEVILRCVPISNHLYFYWYRQILGQKVEFLVSFYNNEISEKSEIFDDQFSVERPDGSNFTLKIRSTKLEDSAMYFCASSEIQGSPYEQYFGPGTRLTVT.

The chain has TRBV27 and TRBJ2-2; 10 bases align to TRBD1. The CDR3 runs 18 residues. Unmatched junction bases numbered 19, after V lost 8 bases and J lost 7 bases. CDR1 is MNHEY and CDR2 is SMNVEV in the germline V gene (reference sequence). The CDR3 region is CASRPLTGTGAEGGELFF. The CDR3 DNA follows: TGTGCCAGCCGCCCCCTTACCGGGACAGGGGCTGAAGGCGGGGAGCTGTTTTTT.

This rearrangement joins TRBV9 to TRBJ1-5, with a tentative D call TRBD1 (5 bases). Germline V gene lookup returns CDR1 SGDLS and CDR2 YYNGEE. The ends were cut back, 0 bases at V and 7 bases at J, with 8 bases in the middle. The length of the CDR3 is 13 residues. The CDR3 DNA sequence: TGTGCCAGCAGCGTAGAGGGGTGGCAGCCCCAGCATTTT. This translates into CASSVEGWQPQHF.

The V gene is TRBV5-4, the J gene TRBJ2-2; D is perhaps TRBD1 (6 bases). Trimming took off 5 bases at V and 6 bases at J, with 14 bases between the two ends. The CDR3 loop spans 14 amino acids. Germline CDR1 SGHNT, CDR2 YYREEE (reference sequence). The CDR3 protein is CASSLDRYPGELFF. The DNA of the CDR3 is TGTGCCAGCAGTCTTGACAGGTACCCCGGGGAGCTGTTTTTT.

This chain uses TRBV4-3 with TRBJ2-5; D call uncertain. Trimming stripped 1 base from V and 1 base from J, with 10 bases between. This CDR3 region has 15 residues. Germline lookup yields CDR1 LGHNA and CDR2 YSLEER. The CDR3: CASSQGAYSQETQYF. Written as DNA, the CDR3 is TGCGCCAGCAGCCAAGGGGCGTATTCCCAAGAGACCCAGTACTTC.

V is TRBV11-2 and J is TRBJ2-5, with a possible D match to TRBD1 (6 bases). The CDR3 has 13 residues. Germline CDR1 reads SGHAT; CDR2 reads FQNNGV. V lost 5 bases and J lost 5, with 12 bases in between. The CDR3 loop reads CASSNRAQETQYF. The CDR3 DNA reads TGTGCCAGCAGCAACAGGGCGCAGGAGACCCAGTACTTC.

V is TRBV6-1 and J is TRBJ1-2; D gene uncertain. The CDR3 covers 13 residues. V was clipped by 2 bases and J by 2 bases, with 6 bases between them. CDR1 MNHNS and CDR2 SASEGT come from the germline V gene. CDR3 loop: CASSEFQNYGYTF. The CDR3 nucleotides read TGTGCCAGCAGTGAATTCCAGAACTATGGCTACACCTTC.

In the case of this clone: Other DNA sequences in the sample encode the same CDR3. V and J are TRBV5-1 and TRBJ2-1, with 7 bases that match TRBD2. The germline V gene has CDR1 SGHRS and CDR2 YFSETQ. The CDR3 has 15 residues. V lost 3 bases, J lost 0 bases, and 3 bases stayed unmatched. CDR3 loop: CASSSGGSSYNEQFF. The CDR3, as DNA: TGCGCCAGCAGCTCGGGCGGGAGCTCCTACAATGAGCAGTTCTTC.

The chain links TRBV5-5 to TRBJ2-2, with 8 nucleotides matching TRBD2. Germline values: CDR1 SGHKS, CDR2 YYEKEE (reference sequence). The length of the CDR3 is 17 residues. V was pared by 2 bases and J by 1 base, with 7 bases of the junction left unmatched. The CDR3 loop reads CASSFITSGQNTGELFF. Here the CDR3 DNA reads TGTGCCAGCAGCTTTATCACTAGCGGACAGAACACCGGGGAGCTGTTTTTT.